This TCR beta chain was recorded in a study of memory CD4+ T cells and cytomegalovirus serostatus. Looking at the study overall: This sample comes from healthy Belgian adults, fewer than 10 CMV seropositive, 20 to 25 seronegative. Findings and limits, study-wide: About 40% of the roughly 160 known CMV-associated TCRbeta sequences appeared in CD4+ memory.

Trimming shortened V by 3 bases and J by 1 base, and 10 bases separated the two germline ends. The CDR3 is made up of 15 amino acids. In germline, CDR1 is MRHNA, CDR2 SNTAGT. The sort gate was single viable CD3+CD4+CD8-CD45RO+ cells for memory CD4+ T cells. Total CD4+ T cells were enriched by CD4 positive selection. As for this clone: Its antigen is as yet unknown.

In the original processing: Out-of-frame sequences were removed, leaving roughly 2,200,000 distinct TCRbeta sequences. TCRdb keeps only in-frame clones here, not all; method: immunoSEQ multiplex PCR. The V and J calls and clone size were taken over from that table, and D and trimming were inferred from the DNA. Altogether approximately 65,000 clones are present, 60% to 80% being singletons, with the ten largest covering around 0.81%. The sequence came from an adult in good health and CMV-seronegative. Input material: memory CD4+ T cells from blood. The chain combines TRBV6-4 with TRBJ2-1, with D maybe TRBD2 (5 bases). The CDR3 sequence: CASSEEGMSYNEQFF. For the CDR3, the DNA is TGTGCCAGCAGTGAAGAGGGTATGTCCTACAATGAGCAGTTCTTC.